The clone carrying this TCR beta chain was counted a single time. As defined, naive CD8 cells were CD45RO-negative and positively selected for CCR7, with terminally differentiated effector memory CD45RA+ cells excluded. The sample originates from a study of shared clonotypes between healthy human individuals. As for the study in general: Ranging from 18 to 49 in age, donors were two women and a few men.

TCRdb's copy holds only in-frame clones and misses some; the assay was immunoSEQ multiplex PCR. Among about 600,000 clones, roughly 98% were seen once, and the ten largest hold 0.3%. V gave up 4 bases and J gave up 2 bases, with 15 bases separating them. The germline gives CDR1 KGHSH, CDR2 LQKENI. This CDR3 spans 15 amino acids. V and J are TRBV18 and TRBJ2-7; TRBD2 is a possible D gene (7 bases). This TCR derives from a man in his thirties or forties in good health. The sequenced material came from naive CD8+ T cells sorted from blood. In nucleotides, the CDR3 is TGTGCCAGCTCACTAGGAGGGGGGGCTCCCTACGAGCAGTACTTC. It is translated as CASSLGGGAPYEQYF.